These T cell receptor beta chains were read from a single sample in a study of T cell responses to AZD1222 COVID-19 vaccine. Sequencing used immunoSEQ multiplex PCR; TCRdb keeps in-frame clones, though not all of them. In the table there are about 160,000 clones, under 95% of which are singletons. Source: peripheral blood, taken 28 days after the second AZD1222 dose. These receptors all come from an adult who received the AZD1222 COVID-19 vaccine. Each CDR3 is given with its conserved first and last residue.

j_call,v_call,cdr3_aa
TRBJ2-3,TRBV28,CASSSPDYSDTDTQYF
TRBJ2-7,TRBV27,CASSLLQPGGYEQYF
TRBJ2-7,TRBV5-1,CASSSRDRVSYEQYF
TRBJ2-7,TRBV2,CALGTAGFYEQYF
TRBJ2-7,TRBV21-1,CASSKALERELYEQYF
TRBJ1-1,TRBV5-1,CASSHDTNTEAFF
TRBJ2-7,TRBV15,CATSRGGEQYF
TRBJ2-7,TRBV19,CASRGESYEQYF
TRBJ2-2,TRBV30,CAWRITGTKDTGELFF
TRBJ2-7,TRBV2,CASRRGLSYEQYF
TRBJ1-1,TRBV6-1,CASSDHLNTEAFF
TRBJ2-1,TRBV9,CASSVVERGNEQFF
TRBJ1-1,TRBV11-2,CASSLTRGAEAFF
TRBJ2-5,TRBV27,CASSTLGGQETQYF
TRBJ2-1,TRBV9,CASSTTSGNSGEQFF
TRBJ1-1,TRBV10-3,CAISEGFEDRERAFF
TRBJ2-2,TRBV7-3,CASSLLTSGAGELFF
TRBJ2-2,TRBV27,CASSLSLRGELFF